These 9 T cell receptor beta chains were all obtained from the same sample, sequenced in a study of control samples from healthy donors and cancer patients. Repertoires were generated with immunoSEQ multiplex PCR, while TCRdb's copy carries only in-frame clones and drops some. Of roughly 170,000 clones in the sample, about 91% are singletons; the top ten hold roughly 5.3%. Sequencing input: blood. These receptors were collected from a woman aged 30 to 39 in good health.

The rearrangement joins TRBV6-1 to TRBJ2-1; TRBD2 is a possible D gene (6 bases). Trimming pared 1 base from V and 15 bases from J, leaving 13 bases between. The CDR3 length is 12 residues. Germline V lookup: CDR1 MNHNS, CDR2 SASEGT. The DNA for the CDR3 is TGTGCCAGCAGTGAAGTGGAGGGATGGGGGTTCTTC. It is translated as CASSEVEGWGFF.

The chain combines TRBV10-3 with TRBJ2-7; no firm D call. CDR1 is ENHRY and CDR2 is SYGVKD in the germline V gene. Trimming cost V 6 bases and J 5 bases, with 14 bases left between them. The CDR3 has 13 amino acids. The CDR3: CAISPSIPHEQYF. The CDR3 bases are TGTGCCATCAGCCCATCGATTCCCCACGAGCAGTACTTC.

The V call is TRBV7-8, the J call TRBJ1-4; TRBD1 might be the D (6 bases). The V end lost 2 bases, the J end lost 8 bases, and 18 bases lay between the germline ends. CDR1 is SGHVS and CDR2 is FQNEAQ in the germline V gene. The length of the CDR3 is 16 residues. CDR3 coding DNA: TGTGCCAGCAGCTTAATTTCGGCAGGGGTTGGGGAAAAACTGTTTTTT. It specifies CASSLISAGVGEKLFF.

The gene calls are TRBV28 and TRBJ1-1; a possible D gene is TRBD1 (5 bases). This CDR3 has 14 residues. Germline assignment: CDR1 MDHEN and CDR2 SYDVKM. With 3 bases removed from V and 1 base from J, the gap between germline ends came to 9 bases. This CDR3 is CASSFVQGNTEAFF. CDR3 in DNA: TGTGCCAGCAGTTTTGTCCAGGGGAACACTGAAGCTTTCTTT.

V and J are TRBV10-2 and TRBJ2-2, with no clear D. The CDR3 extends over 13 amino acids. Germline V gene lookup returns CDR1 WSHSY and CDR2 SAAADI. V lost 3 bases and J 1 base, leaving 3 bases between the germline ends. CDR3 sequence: CASSEQNTGELFF. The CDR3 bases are TGCGCCAGCAGTGAACAGAACACCGGGGAGCTGTTTTTT.

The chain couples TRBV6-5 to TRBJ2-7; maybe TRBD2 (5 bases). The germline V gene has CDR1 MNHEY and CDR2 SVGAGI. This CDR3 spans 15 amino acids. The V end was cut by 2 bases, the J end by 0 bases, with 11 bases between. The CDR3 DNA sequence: TGTGCCAGCAGTTACGGAAGCGGCAGCTCCTACGAGCAGTACTTC. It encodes CASSYGSGSSYEQYF.

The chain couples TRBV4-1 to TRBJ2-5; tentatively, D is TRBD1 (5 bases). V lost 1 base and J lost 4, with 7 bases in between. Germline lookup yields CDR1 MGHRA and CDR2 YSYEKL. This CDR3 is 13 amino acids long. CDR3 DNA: TGCGCCAGCAGCCAAGTCCAGGGAGAGACCCAGTACTTC. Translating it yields CASSQVQGETQYF.

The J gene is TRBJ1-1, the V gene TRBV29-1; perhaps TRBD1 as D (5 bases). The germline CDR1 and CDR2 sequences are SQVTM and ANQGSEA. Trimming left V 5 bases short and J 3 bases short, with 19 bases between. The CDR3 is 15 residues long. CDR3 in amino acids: CSVLLEGSSDTEAFF. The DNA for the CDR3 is TGCAGCGTTCTCCTGGAGGGGTCGTCGGACACTGAAGCTTTCTTT.

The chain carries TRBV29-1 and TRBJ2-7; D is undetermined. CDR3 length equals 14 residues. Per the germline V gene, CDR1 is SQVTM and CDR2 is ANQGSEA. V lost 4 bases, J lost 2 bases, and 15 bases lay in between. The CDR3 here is CSVVLPTVPYEQYF. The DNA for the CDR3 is TGCAGCGTTGTGCTTCCCACAGTACCCTACGAGCAGTACTTC.